This T cell receptor beta chain stems from a study of Ad26.COV2.S vaccination and SARS-CoV-2 variants. Treatment given: about 20 received Ad26.COV2.S at low or high dose, single or two shots; roughly five received placebo; per-sample allocation not given. Collection of samples fell on day 63 after the first vaccine or placebo injection. Participants' vaccine, an Ad26 vector, delivered Wuhan-strain SARS-CoV-2 spike. Trimming cost V 0 bases and J 9 bases, with 12 bases left between them. CDR1 is SGHTA, CDR2 FQGNSA, per germline. CDR3 length: 14 amino acids. TCRdb's copy holds only in-frame clones and misses some; the assay was immunoSEQ multiplex PCR. Among some 250,000 clones listed, more than 75% were seen once.

The sample consisted of peripheral blood, taken in a trial of Ad26.COV2.S vaccine versus placebo. This receptor was obtained from a person between 18 and 65 years old who received the Ad26.COV2.S COVID-19 vaccine or a placebo. The chain uses TRBV7-2 and TRBJ1-5, with D maybe TRBD1 (5 bases). CDR3 amino acids: CASSLAGGGRPQHF. DNA for the CDR3: TGTGCCAGCAGCTTAGCGGGGGGGGGACGGCCCCAGCATTTT.